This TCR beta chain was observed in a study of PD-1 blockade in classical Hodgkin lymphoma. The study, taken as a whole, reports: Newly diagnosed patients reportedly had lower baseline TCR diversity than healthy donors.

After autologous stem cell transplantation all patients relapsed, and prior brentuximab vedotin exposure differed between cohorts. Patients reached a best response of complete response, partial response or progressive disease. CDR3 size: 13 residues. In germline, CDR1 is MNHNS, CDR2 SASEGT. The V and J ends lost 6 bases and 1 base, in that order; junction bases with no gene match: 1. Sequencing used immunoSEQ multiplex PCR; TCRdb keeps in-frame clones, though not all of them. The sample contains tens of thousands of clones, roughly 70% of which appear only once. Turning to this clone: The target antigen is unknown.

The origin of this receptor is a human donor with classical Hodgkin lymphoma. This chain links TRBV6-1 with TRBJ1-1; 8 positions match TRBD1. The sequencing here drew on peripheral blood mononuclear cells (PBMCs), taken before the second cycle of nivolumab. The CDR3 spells CASSGQGNTEAFF. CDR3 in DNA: TGTGCCAGCAGCGGACAGGGGAACACTGAAGCTTTCTTT.